The text below deals with one T cell receptor (beta chain). The source of the sample is a study of blood T cell repertoires in COVID-19. Overall study: The United States, Italy and Spain provided the acute and convalescent COVID-19 samples.

This CDR3 spans 15 amino acids. Germline V CDR1 and CDR2: SGHRS, YFSETQ. With 4 bases clipped from V and 0 bases from J, the junction kept 4 bases outside the gene matches. Recovery among Cohort 3 donors was established by two negative PCRs, clearance, or symptom resolution. The authors' processing: It was from reference gene primer amplification that nucleated cell counts were estimated. Sequencing was performed with immunoSEQ multiplex PCR; in TCRdb, only in-frame clones are kept and a portion is missing. The V and J calls and the clone size are those of that table, but D and trimming were determined from the DNA. This table holds hundreds of thousands of clones, 85% to 90% found once.

This clonotype was obtained from a woman aged 18-30 years who had recovered from COVID-19. Input material: PBMCs or T cells enriched from blood (not recorded which). V is TRBV5-1 and J is TRBJ1-2; 9 bases fit TRBD1. CDR3 sequence (DNA): TGCGCCAGCAGCGGTACAGGGGGCTCTAACTATGGCTACACCTTC. This translates into CASSGTGGSNYGYTF.